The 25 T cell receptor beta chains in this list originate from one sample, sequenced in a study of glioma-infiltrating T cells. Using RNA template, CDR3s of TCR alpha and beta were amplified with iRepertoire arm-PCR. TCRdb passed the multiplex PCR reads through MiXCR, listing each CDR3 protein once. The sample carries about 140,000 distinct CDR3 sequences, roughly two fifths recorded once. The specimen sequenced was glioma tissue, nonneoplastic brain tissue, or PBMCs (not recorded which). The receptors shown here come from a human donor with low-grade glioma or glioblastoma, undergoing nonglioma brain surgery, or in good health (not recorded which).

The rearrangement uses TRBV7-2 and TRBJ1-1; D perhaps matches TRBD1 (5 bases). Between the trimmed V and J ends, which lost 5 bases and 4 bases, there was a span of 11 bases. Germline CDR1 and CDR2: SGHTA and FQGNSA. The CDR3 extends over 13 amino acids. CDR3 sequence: CASSQRQLTEAFF. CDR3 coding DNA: TGTGCCAGCAGCCAGAGACAGCTCACTGAAGCTTTCTTT.

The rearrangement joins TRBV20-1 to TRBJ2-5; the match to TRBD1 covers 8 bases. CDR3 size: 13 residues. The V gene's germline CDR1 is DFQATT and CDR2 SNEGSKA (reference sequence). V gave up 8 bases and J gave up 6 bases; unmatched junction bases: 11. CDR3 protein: CSTYAGTGKTQYF. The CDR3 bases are TGCAGTACCTATGCCGGGACAGGAAAGACCCAGTACTTC.

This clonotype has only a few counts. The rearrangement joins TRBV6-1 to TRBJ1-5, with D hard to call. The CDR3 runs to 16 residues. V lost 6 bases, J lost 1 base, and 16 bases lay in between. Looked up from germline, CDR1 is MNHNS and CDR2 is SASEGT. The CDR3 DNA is TGTGCCAGCAGCCCCGGGGTCCTGGGAAGCAATCAGCCCCAGCATTTT. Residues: CASSPGVLGSNQPQHF.

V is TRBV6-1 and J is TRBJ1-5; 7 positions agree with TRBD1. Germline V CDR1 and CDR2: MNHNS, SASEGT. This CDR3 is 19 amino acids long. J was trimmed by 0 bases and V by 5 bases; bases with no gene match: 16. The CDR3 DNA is TGTGCCAGCAGTCAGAGAACGGGACAGACCCGTTTTAGCAATCAGCCCCAGCATTTT. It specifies CASSQRTGQTRFSNQPQHF.

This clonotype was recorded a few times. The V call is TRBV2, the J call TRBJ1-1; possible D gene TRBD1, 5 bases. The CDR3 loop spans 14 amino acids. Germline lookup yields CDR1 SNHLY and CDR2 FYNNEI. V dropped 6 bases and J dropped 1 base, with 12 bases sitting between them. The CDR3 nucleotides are TGTGCCAGCAGCGCCGGGACGGAGAACACTGAAGCTTTCTTT. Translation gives CASSAGTENTEAFF. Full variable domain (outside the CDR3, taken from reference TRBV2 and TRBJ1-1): EPEVTQTPSHQVTQMGQEVILRCVPISNHLYFYWYRQILGQKVEFLVSFYNNEISEKSEIFDDQFSVERPDGSNFTLKIRSTKLEDSAMYFCASSAGTENTEAFFGQGTRLTVV.

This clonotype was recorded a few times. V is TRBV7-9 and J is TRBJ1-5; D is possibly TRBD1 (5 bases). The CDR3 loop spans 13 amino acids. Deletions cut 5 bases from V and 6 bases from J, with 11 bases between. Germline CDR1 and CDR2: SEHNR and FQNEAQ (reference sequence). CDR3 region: CASSRGTGQPQHF. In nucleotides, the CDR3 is TGTGCCAGCAGCAGAGGGACGGGTCAGCCCCAGCATTTT.

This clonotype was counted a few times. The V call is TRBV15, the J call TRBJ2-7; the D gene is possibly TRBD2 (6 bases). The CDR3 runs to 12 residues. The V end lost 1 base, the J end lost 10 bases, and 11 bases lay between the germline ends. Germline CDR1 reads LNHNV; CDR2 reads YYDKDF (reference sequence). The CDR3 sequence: CATSRVGGEQYF. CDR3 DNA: TGTGCCACCAGCAGAGTGGGCGGGGAACAGTACTTC.

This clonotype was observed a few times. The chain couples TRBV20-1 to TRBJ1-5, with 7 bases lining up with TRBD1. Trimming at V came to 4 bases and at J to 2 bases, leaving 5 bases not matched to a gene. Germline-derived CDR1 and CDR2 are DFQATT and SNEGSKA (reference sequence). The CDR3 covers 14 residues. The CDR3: CSATRDRGNQPQHF. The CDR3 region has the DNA TGCAGTGCTACCCGGGACAGAGGCAATCAGCCCCAGCATTTT.

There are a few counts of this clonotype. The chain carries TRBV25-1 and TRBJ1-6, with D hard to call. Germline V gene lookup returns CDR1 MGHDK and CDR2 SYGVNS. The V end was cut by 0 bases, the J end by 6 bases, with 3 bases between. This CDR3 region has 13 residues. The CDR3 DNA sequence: TGTGCCAGCAGTGAATATTCTAATTCACCCCTCCACTTT. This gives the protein CASSEYSNSPLHF.

The CDR3 DNA sequence: TGTGCCAGCAGCCCCGGTGGGGTTTCGCCTGAAGCTTTCTTT. Translating it yields CASSPGGVSPEAFF. The rearrangement uses TRBV7-9 and TRBJ1-1; D is ambiguous. Germline-derived CDR1 and CDR2 are SEHNR and FQNEAQ (reference sequence). Trimming stripped 5 bases from V and 6 bases from J, with 16 bases between. This CDR3 region has 14 residues.

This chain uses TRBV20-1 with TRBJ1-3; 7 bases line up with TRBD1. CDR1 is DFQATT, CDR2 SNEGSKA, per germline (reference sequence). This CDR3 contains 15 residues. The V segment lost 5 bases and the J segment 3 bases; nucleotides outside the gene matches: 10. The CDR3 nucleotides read TGCAGTGCTCTCCCGGACAGGTTTTTTGGAAACACCATATATTTT. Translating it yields CSALPDRFFGNTIYF.

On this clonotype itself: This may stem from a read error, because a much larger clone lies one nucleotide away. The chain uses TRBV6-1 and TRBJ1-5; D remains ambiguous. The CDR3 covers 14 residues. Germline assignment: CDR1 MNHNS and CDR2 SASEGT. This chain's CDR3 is CASSEVVGNQPQNF. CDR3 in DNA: TGTGCCAGCAGTGAAGTGGTAGGCAATCAGCCCCAGAATTTT.

As DNA, the CDR3 is TGTGCCAGCGGGCCATACAATGAGCAGTTCTTC. Encoded protein: CASGPYNEQFF. This chain uses TRBV6-1 with TRBJ2-1; D uncertain. CDR1 is MNHNS and CDR2 is SASEGT in the germline V gene. This CDR3 is built from 11 residues. V was pared by 8 bases and J by 4 bases, with 6 bases between.

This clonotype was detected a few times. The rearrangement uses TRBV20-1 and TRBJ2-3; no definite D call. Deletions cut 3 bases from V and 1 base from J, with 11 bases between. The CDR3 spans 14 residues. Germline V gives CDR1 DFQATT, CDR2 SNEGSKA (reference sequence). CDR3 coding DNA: TGCAGTGCTAGGAACCCGTCGGGCACAGATACGCAGTATTTT. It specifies CSARNPSGTDTQYF.

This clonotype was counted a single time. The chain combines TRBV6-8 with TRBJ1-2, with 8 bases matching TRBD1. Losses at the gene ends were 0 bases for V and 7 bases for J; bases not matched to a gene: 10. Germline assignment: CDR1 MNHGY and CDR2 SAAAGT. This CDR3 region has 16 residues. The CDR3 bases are TGTGCCAGCAGTTACTCGAGCTACAGGGGGGGGTCTGGCTACACCTTC. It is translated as CASSYSSYRGGSGYTF.

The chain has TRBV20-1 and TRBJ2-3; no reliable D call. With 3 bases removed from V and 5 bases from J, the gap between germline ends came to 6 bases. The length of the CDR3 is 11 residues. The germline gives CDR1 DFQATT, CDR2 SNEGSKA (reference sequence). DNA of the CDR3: TGCAGTGCTAGTGGCCGAGATACGCAGTATTTT. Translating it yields CSASGRDTQYF.

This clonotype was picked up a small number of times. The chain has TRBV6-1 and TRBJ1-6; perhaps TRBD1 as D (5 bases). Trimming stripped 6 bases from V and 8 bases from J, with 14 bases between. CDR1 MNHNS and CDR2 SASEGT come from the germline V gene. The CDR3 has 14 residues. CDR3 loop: CASRVGQKDSPLHF. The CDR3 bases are TGTGCCAGCAGGGTGGGGCAGAAGGATTCACCCCTCCACTTT.

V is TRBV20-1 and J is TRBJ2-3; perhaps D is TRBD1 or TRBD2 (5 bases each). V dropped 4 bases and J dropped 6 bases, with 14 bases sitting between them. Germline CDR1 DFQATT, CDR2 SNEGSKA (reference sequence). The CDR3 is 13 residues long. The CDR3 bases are TGCAGTGCTACCGGACTCCCAGGGGATACGCAGTATTTT. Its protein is CSATGLPGDTQYF.

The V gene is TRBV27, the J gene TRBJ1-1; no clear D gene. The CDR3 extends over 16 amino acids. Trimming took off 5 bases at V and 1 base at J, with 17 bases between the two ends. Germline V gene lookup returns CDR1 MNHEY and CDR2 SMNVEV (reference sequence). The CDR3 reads CASSPLLVEENTEAFF. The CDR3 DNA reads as TGTGCCAGCAGTCCCCTCCTCGTGGAAGAGAACACTGAAGCTTTCTTT.

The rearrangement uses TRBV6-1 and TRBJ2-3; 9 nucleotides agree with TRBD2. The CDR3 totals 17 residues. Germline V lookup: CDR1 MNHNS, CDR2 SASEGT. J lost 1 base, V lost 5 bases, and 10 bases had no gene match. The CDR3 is CASSSPILAGRTDTQYF. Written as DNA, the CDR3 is TGTGCCAGCAGTTCCCCGATCCTAGCGGGGCGCACAGATACGCAGTATTTT.

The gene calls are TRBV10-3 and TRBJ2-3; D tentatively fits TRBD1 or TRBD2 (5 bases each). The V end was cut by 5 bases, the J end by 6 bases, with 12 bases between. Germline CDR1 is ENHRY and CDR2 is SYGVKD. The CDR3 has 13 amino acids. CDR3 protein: CAISLGPSDTQYF. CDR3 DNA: TGTGCCATCAGTTTGGGACCTTCGGATACGCAGTATTTT.

The CDR3: CASSTGVTAFF. CDR3 DNA: TGTGCCAGCAGCACAGGGGTGACAGCTTTCTTT. The chain links TRBV7-2 to TRBJ1-1; 7 bases are a match to TRBD1. The length of the CDR3 is 11 residues. The V gene's germline CDR1 is SGHTA and CDR2 FQGNSA. The V and J ends lost 5 bases and 10 bases, in that order; junction bases with no gene match: 4. The variable domain in full, completed from reference TRBV7-2 and TRBJ1-1, reads GAGVSQSPSNKVTEKGKDVELRCDPISGHTALYWYRQSLGQGLEFLIYFQGNSAPDKSGLPSDRFSAERTGGSVSTLTIQRTQQEDSAVYLCASSTGVTAFFGQGTRLTVV.

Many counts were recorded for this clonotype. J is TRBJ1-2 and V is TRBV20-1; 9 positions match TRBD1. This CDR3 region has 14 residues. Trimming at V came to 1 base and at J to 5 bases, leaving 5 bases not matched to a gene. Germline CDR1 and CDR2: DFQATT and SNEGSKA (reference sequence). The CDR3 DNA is TGCAGTGCTAGAGGACAGGGGGGGTCATATGGCTACACCTTC. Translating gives CSARGQGGSYGYTF.

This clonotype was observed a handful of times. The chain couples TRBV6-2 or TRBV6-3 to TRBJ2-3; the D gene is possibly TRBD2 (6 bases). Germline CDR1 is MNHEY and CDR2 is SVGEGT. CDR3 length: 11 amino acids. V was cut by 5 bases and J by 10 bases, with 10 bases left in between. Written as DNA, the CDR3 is TGTGCCAGCAGTAAAGGGACTCCGCAGTATTTT. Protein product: CASSKGTPQYF.

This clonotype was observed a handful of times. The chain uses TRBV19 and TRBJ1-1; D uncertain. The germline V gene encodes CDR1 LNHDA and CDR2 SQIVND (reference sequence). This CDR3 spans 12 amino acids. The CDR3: CATTSMNTEAFF. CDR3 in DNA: TGTGCTACGACATCCATGAACACTGAAGCTTTCTTT.